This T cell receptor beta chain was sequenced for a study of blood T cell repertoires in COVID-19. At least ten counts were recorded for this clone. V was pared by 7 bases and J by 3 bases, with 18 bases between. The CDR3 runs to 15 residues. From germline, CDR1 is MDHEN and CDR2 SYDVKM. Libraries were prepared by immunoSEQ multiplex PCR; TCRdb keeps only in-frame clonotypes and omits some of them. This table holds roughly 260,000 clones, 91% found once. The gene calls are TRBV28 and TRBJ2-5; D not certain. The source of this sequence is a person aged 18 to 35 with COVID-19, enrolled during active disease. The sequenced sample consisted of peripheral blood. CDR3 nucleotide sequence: TGTGCCAGCAAATATACCCACAGACCTAAAGAGACCCAGTACTTC. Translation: CASKYTHRPKETQYF.